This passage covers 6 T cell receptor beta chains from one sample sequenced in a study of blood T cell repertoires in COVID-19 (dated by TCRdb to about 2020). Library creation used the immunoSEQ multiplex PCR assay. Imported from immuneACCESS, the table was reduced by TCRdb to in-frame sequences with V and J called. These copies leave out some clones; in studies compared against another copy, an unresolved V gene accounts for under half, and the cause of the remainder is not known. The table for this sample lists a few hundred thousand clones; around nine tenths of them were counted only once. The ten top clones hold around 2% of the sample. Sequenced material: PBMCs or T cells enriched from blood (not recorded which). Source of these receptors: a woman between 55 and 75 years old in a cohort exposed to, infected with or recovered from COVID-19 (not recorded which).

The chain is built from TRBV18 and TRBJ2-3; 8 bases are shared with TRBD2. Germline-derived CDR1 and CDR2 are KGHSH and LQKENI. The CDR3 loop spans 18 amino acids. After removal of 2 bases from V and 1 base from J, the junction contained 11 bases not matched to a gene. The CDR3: CASSPTALTSGRTDTQYF. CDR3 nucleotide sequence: TGTGCCAGCTCACCAACCGCACTAACTAGCGGACGCACAGATACGCAGTATTTT.

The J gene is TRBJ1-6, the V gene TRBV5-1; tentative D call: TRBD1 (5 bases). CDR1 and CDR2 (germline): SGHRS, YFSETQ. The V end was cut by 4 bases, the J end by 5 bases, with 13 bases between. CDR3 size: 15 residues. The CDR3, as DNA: TGCGCCAGCAGCCCGCTGACAGCCGATAATTCACCCCTCCACTTT. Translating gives CASSPLTADNSPLHF. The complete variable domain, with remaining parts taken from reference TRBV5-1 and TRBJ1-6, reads KAGVTQTPRYLIKTRGQQVTLSCSPISGHRSVSWYQQTPGQGLQFLFEYFSETQRNKGNFPGRFSGRQFSNSRSEMNVSTLELGDSALYLCASSPLTADNSPLHFGNGTRLTVT.

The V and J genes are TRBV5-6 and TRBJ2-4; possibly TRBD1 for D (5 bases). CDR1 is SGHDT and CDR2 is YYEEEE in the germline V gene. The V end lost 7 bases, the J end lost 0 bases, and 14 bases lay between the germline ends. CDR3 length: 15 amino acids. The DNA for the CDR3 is TGTGCCAGCGGAACCCACAGGTTAGCCAAAAACATTCAGTACTTC. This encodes CASGTHRLAKNIQYF.

In DNA form, the CDR3 reads TGTGCCAGCAGTGACTCGAGGAAAGAGGACAGGGAATACGAGCAGTACTTC. It specifies CASSDSRKEDREYEQYF. The rearrangement uses TRBV6-4 and TRBJ2-7; 8 bases align to TRBD1. The CDR3 is 17 residues long. Germline trimming cut 0 bases from V and 4 bases from J; bases unmatched to any gene: 11. Per germline, CDR1 MRHNA and CDR2 SNTAGT.

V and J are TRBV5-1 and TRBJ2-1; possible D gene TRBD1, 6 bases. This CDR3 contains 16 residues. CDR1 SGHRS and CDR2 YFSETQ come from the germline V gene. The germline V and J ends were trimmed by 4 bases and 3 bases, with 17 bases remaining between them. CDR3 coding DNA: TGCGCCAGCAGCACTCAGGGGCCCTCTCACTACAATGAGCAGTTCTTC. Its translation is CASSTQGPSHYNEQFF.

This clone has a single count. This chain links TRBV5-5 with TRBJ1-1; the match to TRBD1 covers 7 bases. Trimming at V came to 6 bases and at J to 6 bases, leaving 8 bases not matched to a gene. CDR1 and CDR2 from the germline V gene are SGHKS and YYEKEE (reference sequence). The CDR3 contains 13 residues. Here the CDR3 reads CASTRGLIAEAFF. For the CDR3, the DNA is TGTGCCAGCACGAGGGGGCTGATCGCTGAAGCTTTCTTT.